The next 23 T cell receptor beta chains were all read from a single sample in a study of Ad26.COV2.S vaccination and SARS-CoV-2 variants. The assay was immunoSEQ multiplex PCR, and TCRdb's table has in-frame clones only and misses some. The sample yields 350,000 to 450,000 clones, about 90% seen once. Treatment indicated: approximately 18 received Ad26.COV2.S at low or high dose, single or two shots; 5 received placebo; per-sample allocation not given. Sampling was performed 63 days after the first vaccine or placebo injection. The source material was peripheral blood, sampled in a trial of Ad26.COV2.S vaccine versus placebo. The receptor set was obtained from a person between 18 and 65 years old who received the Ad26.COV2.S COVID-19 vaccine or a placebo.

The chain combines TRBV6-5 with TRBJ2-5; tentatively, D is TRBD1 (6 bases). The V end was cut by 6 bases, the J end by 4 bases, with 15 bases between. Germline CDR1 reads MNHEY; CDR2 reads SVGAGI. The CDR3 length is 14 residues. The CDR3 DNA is TGTGCCAGCAGCACCCTACAGGGAACAGAGACCCAGTACTTC. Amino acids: CASSTLQGTETQYF.

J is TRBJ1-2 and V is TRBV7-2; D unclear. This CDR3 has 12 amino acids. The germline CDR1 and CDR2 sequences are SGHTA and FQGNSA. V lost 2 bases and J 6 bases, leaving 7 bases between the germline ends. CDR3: CASSLNKHGYTF. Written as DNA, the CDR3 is TGTGCCAGCAGCTTAAACAAACATGGCTACACCTTC.

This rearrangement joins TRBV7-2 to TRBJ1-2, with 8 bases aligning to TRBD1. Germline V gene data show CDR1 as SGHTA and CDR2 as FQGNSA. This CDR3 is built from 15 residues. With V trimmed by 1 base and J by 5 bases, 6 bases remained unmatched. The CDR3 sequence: CASSLGRGRNYGYTF. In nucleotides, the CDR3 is TGTGCCAGCAGCTTAGGCAGGGGGCGTAATTATGGCTACACCTTC.

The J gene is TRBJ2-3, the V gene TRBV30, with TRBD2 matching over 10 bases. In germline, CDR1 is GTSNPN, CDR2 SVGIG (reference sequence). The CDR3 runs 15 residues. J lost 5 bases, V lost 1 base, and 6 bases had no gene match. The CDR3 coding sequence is TGTGCCTGGAGTGAGTTCAGCGGGGGGGGAGATACGCAGTATTTT. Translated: CAWSEFSGGGDTQYF. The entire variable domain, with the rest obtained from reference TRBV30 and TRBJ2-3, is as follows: SQTIHQWPATLVQPVGSPLSLECTVEGTSNPNLYWYRQAAGRGLQLLFYSVGIGQISSEVPQNLSASRPQDRQFILSSKKLLLSDSGFYLCAWSEFSGGGDTQYFGPGTRLTVL.

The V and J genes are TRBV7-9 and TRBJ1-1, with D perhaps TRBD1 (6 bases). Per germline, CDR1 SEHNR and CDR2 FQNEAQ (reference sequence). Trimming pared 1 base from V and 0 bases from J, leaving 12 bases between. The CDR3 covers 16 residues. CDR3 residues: CASSLDRGQLNTEAFF. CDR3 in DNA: TGTGCCAGCAGCTTAGATCGGGGGCAACTGAACACTGAAGCTTTCTTT.

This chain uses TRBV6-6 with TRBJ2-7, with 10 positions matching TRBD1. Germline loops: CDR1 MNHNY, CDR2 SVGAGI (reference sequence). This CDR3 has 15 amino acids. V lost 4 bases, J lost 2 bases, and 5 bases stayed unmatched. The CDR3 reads CASSSPGQGTYEQYF. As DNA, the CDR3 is TGTGCCAGCAGTTCCCCGGGACAGGGGACCTACGAGCAGTACTTC.

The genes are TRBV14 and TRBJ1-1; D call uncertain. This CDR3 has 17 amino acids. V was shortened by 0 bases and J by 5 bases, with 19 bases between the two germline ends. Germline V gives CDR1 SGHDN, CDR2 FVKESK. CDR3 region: CASSQDGPGPRGTEAFF. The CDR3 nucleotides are TGTGCCAGCAGCCAAGATGGGCCCGGGCCCCGAGGAACTGAAGCTTTCTTT.

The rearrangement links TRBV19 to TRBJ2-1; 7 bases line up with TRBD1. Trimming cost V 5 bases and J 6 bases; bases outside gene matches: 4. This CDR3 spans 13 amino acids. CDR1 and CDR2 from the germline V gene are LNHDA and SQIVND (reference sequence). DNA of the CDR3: TGTGCCAGTAGTTTGGCAGGGGGCAATGAGCAGTTCTTC. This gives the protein CASSLAGGNEQFF.

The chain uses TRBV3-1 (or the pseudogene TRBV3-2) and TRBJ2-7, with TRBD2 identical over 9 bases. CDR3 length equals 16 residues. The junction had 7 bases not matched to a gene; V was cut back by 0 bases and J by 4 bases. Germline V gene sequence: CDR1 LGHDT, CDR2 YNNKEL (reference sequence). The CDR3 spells CASSQEGLAGVYEQYF. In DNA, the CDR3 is TGTGCCAGCAGCCAAGAGGGGTTAGCGGGGGTGTACGAGCAGTACTTC.

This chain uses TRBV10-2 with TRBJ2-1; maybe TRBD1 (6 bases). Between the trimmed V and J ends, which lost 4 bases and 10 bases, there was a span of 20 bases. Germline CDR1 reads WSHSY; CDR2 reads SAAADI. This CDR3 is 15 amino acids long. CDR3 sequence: CASSGGTPFLQEQFF. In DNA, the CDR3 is TGCGCCAGCAGTGGGGGGACACCTTTTTTGCAGGAGCAGTTCTTC.

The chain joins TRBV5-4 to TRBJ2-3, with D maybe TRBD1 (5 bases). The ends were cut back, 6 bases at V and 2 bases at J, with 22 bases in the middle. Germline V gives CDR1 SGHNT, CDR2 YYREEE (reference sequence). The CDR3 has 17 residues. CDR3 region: CASTTNPGASHTDTQYF. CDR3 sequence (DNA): TGTGCCAGCACCACAAACCCTGGGGCGTCGCACACAGATACGCAGTATTTT.

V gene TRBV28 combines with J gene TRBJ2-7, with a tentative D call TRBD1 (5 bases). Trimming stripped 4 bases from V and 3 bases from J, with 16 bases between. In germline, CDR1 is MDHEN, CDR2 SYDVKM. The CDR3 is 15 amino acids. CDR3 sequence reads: CASSSTGRESYEQYF. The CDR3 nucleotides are TGTGCCAGCAGTTCAACGGGCAGGGAAAGCTACGAGCAGTACTTC.

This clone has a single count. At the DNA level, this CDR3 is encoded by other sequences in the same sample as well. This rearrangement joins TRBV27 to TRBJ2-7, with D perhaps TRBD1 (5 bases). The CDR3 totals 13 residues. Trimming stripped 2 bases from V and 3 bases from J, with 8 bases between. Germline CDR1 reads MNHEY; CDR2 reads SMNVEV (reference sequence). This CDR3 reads CASSLGASYEQYF. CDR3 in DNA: TGTGCCAGCAGTTTAGGGGCGAGCTACGAGCAGTACTTC.

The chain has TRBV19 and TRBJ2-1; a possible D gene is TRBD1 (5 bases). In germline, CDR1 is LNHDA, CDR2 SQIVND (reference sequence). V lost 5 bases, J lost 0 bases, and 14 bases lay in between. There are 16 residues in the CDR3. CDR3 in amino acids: CASSRWGASSYNEQFF. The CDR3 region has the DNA TGTGCCAGTAGTCGGTGGGGCGCGAGCTCCTACAATGAGCAGTTCTTC.

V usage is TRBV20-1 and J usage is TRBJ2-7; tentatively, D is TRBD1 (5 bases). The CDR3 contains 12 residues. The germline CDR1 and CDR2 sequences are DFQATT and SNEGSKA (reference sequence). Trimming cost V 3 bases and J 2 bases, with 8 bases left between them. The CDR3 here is CSASFRAYEQYF. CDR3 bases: TGCAGTGCTAGTTTCAGGGCCTACGAGCAGTACTTC.

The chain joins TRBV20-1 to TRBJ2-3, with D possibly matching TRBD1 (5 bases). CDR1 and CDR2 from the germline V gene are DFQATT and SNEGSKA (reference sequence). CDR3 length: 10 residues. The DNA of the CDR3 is TGCAGCGCAGGGCCCGATACGCAGTATTTT. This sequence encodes CSAGPDTQYF.

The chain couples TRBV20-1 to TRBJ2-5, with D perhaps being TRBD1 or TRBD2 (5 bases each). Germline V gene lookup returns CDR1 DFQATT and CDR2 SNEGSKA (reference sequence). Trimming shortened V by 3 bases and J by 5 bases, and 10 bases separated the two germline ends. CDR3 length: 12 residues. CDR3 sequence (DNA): TGCAGTGCTAGTGCGTGGGGGGAGACCCAGTACTTC. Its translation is CSASAWGETQYF.

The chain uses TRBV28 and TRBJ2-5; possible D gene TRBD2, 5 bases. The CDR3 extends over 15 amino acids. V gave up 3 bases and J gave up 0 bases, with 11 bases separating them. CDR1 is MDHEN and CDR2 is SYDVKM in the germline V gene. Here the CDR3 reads CASSFRRPNQETQYF. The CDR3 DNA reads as TGTGCCAGCAGTTTCCGGAGGCCCAACCAAGAGACCCAGTACTTC.

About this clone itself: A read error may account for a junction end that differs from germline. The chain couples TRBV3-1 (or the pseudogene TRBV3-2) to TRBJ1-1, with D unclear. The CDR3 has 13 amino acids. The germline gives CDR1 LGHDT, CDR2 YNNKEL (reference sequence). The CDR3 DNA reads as TGTGCCAGCAGTCAAGCCTTGCTTACTGAAGCTTTCTTT. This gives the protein CASSQALLTEAFF.

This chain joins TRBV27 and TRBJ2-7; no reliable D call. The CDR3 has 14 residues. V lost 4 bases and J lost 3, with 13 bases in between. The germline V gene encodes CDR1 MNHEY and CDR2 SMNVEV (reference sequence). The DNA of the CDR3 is TGTGCCAGCAGTTGGGCAGGTGAGCGCTACGAGCAGTACTTC. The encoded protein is CASSWAGERYEQYF.

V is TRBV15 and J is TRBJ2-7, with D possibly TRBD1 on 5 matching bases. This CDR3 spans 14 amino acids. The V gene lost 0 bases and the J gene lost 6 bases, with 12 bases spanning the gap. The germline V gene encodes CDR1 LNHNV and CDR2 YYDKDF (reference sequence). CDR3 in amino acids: CATSRDLRDPEQYF. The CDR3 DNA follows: TGTGCCACCAGCAGAGATCTCAGGGATCCCGAGCAGTACTTC.

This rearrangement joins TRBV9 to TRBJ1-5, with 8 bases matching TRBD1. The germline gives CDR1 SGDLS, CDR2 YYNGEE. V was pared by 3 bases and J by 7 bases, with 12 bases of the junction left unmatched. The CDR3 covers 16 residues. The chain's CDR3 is CASSAGGTGIEQPQHF. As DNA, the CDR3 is TGTGCCAGCAGCGCCGGCGGGACAGGTATTGAACAGCCCCAGCATTTT.

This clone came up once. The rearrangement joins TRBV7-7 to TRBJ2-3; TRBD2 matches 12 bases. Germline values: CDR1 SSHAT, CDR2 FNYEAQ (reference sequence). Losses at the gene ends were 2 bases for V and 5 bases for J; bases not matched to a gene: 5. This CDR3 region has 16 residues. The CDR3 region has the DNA TGTGCCAGCAGCTTACTAGCGGGGGGGCTTGGAGATACGCAGTATTTT. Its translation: CASSLLAGGLGDTQYF. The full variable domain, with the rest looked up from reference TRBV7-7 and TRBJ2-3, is GAGVSQSPRYKVTKRGQDVTLRCDPISSHATLYWYQQALGQGPEFLTYFNYEAQPDKSGLPSDRFSAERPEGSISTLTIQRTEQRDSAMYRCASSLLAGGLGDTQYFGPGTRLTVL.